This passage covers 26 T cell receptor beta chains from one sample sequenced in a study of blood T cell repertoires in COVID-19. The assay was immunoSEQ multiplex PCR, and TCRdb's table has in-frame clones only and misses some. The sample consists of about 95,000 clones, more than 80% of them appearing once. The source material was peripheral blood. The receptors were gathered from a human donor in a cohort sampled during active COVID-19.

The CDR3 DNA reads as TGTGCCAGTTCCTCCGGAGCTAACTATGGCTACACCTTC. Translation: CASSSGANYGYTF. The V gene is TRBV3-1 (or the pseudogene TRBV3-2), the J gene TRBJ1-2; no clear D gene. The CDR3 has 13 amino acids. Trimming pared 9 bases from V and 0 bases from J, leaving 11 bases between. Germline-derived CDR1 and CDR2 are LGHDT and YNNKEL (reference sequence).

This clone was detected only a few times. The chain employs TRBV19 and TRBJ1-5; no firm D call. The CDR3 is 12 residues long. Trimming took off 3 bases at V and 6 bases at J, with 6 bases between the two ends. Germline V lookup: CDR1 LNHDA, CDR2 SQIVND (reference sequence). The CDR3 protein is CASSIPPQPQHF. CDR3 nucleotide sequence: TGTGCCAGTAGTATCCCTCCTCAGCCCCAGCATTTT.

The chain has TRBV11-2 and TRBJ1-3; no definite D call. Germline V gene lookup returns CDR1 SGHAT and CDR2 FQNNGV. The CDR3 consists of 16 residues. V shed 1 base and J shed 0 bases, with 10 bases lying between them. The CDR3 here is CASSLGFSGSGNTIYF. DNA for the CDR3: TGTGCCAGCAGCTTAGGTTTCTCCGGCTCTGGAAACACCATATATTTT.

The genes are TRBV5-1 and TRBJ2-3, with 10 bases aligning to TRBD2. The CDR3 runs to 17 residues. The J segment lost 0 bases and the V segment lost 0 bases, leaving 4 bases of the junction unmatched. Per the germline V gene, CDR1 is SGHRS and CDR2 is YFSETQ. This CDR3 reads CASSLVASGSSTDTQYF. The DNA of the CDR3 is TGCGCCAGCAGCTTGGTAGCTAGCGGGAGTAGCACAGATACGCAGTATTTT.

The rearrangement joins TRBV27 to TRBJ1-4, with 7 nucleotides matching TRBD1. The J segment lost 3 bases and the V segment lost 5 bases, leaving 3 bases of the junction unmatched. Per the germline V gene, CDR1 is MNHEY and CDR2 is SMNVEV (reference sequence). The CDR3 is made up of 14 amino acids. The CDR3 loop reads CASSPGTANEKLFF. The CDR3 bases are TGTGCCAGCAGTCCCGGGACAGCTAATGAAAAACTGTTTTTT. The full variable domain, its missing parts supplied by reference TRBV27 and TRBJ1-4, is EAQVTQNPRYLITVTGKKLTVTCSQNMNHEYMSWYRQDPGLGLRQIYYSMNVEVTDKGDVPEGYKVSRKEKRNFPLILESPSPNQTSLYFCASSPGTANEKLFFGSGTQLSVL.

The rearrangement joins TRBV24-1 to TRBJ2-1; 7 nucleotides match TRBD2. The V and J ends lost 4 bases and 9 bases, in that order; junction bases with no gene match: 17. The germline V gene encodes CDR1 KGHDR and CDR2 SFDVKD. CDR3 length: 17 amino acids. CDR3: CATSDPASGGPGGEQFF. CDR3 coding DNA: TGTGCCACCAGTGACCCCGCGTCGGGGGGTCCGGGGGGTGAGCAGTTCTTC.

The rearrangement joins TRBV5-1 to TRBJ1-3, with 7 bases fitting TRBD1. Per germline, CDR1 SGHRS and CDR2 YFSETQ. The V segment lost 0 bases and the J segment 0 bases; nucleotides outside the gene matches: 12. The CDR3 loop spans 19 amino acids. Written as DNA, the CDR3 is TGCGCCAGCAGCTTGGGGGGGCGACAGGGAACTATCTCTGGAAACACCATATATTTT. Translating gives CASSLGGRQGTISGNTIYF.

This rearrangement joins TRBV2 to TRBJ2-5; TRBD1 is a possible D gene (5 bases). V lost 6 bases and J lost 2, with 16 bases in between. Germline V gene data show CDR1 as SNHLY and CDR2 as FYNNEI. The CDR3 extends over 15 amino acids. The CDR3 here is CASSANSGIQETQYF. As DNA, the CDR3 is TGTGCCAGCAGCGCGAATTCAGGGATACAAGAGACCCAGTACTTC.

Only a few counts were recorded for this clone. This chain links TRBV5-1 with TRBJ2-7; 10 positions agree with TRBD1. This CDR3 comprises 14 residues. Germline CDR1 reads SGHRS; CDR2 reads YFSETQ. Unmatched junction bases numbered 7, after V lost 5 bases and J lost 5 bases. The CDR3 sequence is CASRSDRGSDEQYF. The CDR3 DNA reads as TGCGCCAGCAGATCGGACAGGGGGTCCGACGAGCAGTACTTC. The full variable domain, with the rest looked up from reference TRBV5-1 and TRBJ2-7, is KAGVTQTPRYLIKTRGQQVTLSCSPISGHRSVSWYQQTPGQGLQFLFEYFSETQRNKGNFPGRFSGRQFSNSRSEMNVSTLELGDSALYLCASRSDRGSDEQYFGPGTRLTVT.

This chain joins TRBV18 and TRBJ1-1; 9 nucleotides agree with TRBD1. This CDR3 region has 15 residues. The V gene end was trimmed by 6 bases and the J gene end by 1 base; junction bases not matched to a gene: 6. Germline CDR1 KGHSH, CDR2 LQKENI. CDR3 in DNA: TGTGCCAGCTCGTTCACAGGGGGCACGAACACTGAAGCTTTCTTT. Translating it yields CASSFTGGTNTEAFF.

This sequence joins TRBV28 and TRBJ1-2; tentative D call: TRBD1 (5 bases). Trimming took 4 bases from V and 6 from J, leaving 9 bases between them. The length of the CDR3 is 12 residues. Germline CDR1 is MDHEN and CDR2 is SYDVKM. The CDR3: CASSSSTDGYTF. The CDR3 coding sequence is TGTGCCAGCAGTTCCTCGACAGATGGCTACACCTTC.

This clone was picked up one time. The J gene is TRBJ1-3, the V gene TRBV3-1 (or the pseudogene TRBV3-2); the D gene is possibly TRBD1 (6 bases). V lost 2 bases and J lost 14, with 19 bases in between. Germline CDR1 is LGHDT and CDR2 is YNNKEL (reference sequence). The CDR3 sequence is 14 residues long. CDR3 amino acids: CASSQSSGARILYF. CDR3 nucleotide sequence: TGTGCCAGCAGCCAAAGTTCAGGGGCTCGTATACTATATTTT.

The V call is TRBV6-2 or TRBV6-3, the J call TRBJ2-3, with TRBD2 matching 14 bases. Per the germline V gene, CDR1 is MNHEY and CDR2 is SVGEGT. Trimming cost V 2 bases and J 2 bases; bases outside gene matches: 6. The CDR3 sequence is 18 residues long. For the CDR3, the DNA is TGTGCCAGCAGTTACACCCGGACTAGCGGGGGGCTCACAGATACGCAGTATTTT. Protein: CASSYTRTSGGLTDTQYF.

In its sample, this clone was seen once. The chain carries TRBV11-2 and TRBJ1-6; 10 bases map to TRBD1. This CDR3 spans 14 amino acids. The germline V gene has CDR1 SGHAT and CDR2 FQNNGV. V was pared by 8 bases and J by 6 bases, with 4 bases of the junction left unmatched. The CDR3 DNA sequence: TGTGCCAGCCGAAGGACAGGGGGTAATTCACCCCTCCACTTT. Protein sequence: CASRRTGGNSPLHF.

This chain uses TRBV28 with TRBJ1-1, with D possibly being TRBD1 (6 bases). This CDR3 is 17 amino acids long. Germline loops: CDR1 MDHEN, CDR2 SYDVKM. With 3 bases removed from V and 5 bases from J, the gap between germline ends came to 22 bases. The CDR3 loop is CASSFSMRGSVRTEAFF. The CDR3 DNA follows: TGTGCCAGCAGTTTTAGTATGAGGGGGAGCGTGAGGACTGAAGCTTTCTTT.

V gene TRBV6-6 combines with J gene TRBJ2-5, with D unresolved. CDR1 and CDR2 (germline): MNHNY, SVGAGI (reference sequence). The CDR3 runs 14 residues. V was cut by 2 bases and J by 1 base, with 8 bases left in between. The CDR3 loop is CASSYPEAQETQYF. DNA of the CDR3: TGTGCCAGCAGTTACCCCGAGGCCCAAGAGACCCAGTACTTC.

The chain combines TRBV2 with TRBJ2-3, with 8 bases matching TRBD1. There are 15 residues in the CDR3. Per the germline V gene, CDR1 is SNHLY and CDR2 is FYNNEI. The trim removed 7 bases at V and 4 bases at J, leaving 10 bases unmatched. CDR3 sequence reads: CASTSGTGSSDTQYF. The CDR3 DNA reads TGTGCCAGCACGTCCGGGACAGGATCATCAGATACGCAGTATTTT.

The rearrangement joins TRBV29-1 to TRBJ1-2; 7 nucleotides match TRBD1. Germline CDR1 reads SQVTM; CDR2 reads ANQGSEA. The CDR3 has 13 amino acids. After removal of 8 bases from V and 5 bases from J, the junction contained 11 bases not matched to a gene. The CDR3 is CSTEGQGGYGYTF. The CDR3 DNA sequence: TGCAGCACCGAAGGGCAGGGGGGATATGGCTACACCTTC.

This clone occurred a few times. The V and J genes are TRBV6-5 and TRBJ1-1; a weak D match, TRBD1 (6 bases). This CDR3 contains 14 residues. Germline CDR1 MNHEY, CDR2 SVGAGI. Trimming took 6 bases from V and 3 from J, leaving 14 bases between them. In DNA, the CDR3 is TGTGCCAGCAGGCTACAGGGCGGGTACACTGAAGCTTTCTTT. Translation: CASRLQGGYTEAFF.

This sequence joins TRBV19 and TRBJ2-2, with TRBD1 matching 7 bases. This CDR3 region has 14 residues. Trimming took 5 bases from V and 4 from J; bases not matched to a gene: 4. The V gene's germline CDR1 is LNHDA and CDR2 SQIVND (reference sequence). CDR3 DNA: TGTGCCAGTAGTGTGGCAGGGGGCACCGGGGAGCTGTTTTTT. Amino acid sequence: CASSVAGGTGELFF.

The chain carries TRBV7-9 and TRBJ1-5; D gene unclear. The V end was cut by 1 base, the J end by 3 bases, with 7 bases between. Germline CDR1 is SEHNR and CDR2 is FQNEAQ (reference sequence). This CDR3 region has 14 residues. CDR3 in amino acids: CASSLVELNQPQHF. The CDR3 nucleotides read TGTGCCAGCAGCTTAGTAGAGCTCAATCAGCCCCAGCATTTT.

This clone was seen once. V usage is TRBV10-3 and J usage is TRBJ2-1; D is uncertain. This CDR3 is 13 amino acids long. Germline loops: CDR1 ENHRY, CDR2 SYGVKD. Deletions cut 11 bases from V and 0 bases from J, with 11 bases between. The DNA of the CDR3 is TGTGCCTGCTCGGCGGACTCCTACAATGAGCAGTTCTTC. Its protein is CACSADSYNEQFF.

This chain links TRBV7-9 with TRBJ2-3; 9 nucleotides agree with TRBD2. Trimming took 7 bases from V and 6 from J; bases not matched to a gene: 8. Germline assignment: CDR1 SEHNR and CDR2 FQNEAQ (reference sequence). The CDR3 consists of 14 residues. CDR3 DNA: TGTGCCAGCATCACCGGGCTAGCGGGGGATACGCAGTATTTT. Protein: CASITGLAGDTQYF.

The chain carries TRBV6-5 and TRBJ1-2, with TRBD1 identical over 7 bases. Per germline, CDR1 MNHEY and CDR2 SVGAGI. CDR3 length: 14 amino acids. V shed 7 bases and J 5 bases; nucleotides not matched to a gene: 10. The CDR3 coding sequence is TGTGCCAGCAACCCGGGACAGAAGCTTTATGGCTACACCTTC. Its protein product is CASNPGQKLYGYTF.

This sequence joins TRBV6-5 and TRBJ1-5, with TRBD1 as a possible D gene (6 bases). Germline V gives CDR1 MNHEY, CDR2 SVGAGI. The CDR3 extends over 15 amino acids. V was trimmed by 6 bases and J by 1 base, leaving 13 bases between them. CDR3 sequence (DNA): TGTGCCAGCAGATCACAGGGAGGGAGCAATCAGCCCCAGCATTTT. It is translated as CASRSQGGSNQPQHF.

The chain recombines TRBV9 with TRBJ1-3; 8 nucleotides agree with TRBD1. Germline CDR1 is SGDLS and CDR2 is YYNGEE. The ends lost 3 bases at V and 3 bases at J; junction bases unmatched: 2. The CDR3 length is 14 residues. The CDR3 here is CASSAGQGGNTIYF. CDR3 coding DNA: TGTGCCAGCAGCGCCGGACAGGGTGGAAACACCATATATTTT.